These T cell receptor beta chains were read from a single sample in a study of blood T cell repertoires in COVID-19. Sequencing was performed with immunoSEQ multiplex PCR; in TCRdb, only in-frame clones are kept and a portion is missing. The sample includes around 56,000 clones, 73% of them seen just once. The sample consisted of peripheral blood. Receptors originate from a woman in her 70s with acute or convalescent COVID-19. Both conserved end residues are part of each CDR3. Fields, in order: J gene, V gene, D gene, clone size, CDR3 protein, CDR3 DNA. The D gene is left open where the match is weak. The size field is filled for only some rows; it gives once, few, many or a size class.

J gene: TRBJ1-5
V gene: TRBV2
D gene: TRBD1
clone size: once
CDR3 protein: CASSERTGGDQPQHF
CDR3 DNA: TGTGCCAGCAGTGAAAGAACAGGGGGCGATCAGCCCCAGCATTTT

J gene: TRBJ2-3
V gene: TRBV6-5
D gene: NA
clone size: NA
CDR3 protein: CASSSRDTQYF
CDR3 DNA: TGTGCCAGCAGTTCTAGAGATACGCAGTATTTT

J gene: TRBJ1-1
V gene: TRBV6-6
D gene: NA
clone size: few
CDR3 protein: CASSPGGTPRDDTEAFF
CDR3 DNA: TGTGCCAGCAGTCCCGGGGGGACCCCGAGGGACGACACTGAAGCTTTCTTT

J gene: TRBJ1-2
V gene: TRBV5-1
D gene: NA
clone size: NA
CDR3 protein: CASSFGAGYGYTF
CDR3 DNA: TGCGCCAGCAGCTTCGGCGCGGGCTATGGCTACACCTTC

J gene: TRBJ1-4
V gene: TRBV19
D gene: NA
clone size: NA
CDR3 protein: CASAKGGKTNEKLFF
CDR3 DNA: TGTGCCAGTGCAAAAGGAGGGAAAACTAATGAAAAACTGTTTTTT

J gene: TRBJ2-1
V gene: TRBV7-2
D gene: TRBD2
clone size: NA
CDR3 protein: CASSAPTGSGNYNEQFF
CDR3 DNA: TGTGCCAGCAGCGCACCGACCGGTAGCGGGAACTACAATGAGCAGTTCTTC

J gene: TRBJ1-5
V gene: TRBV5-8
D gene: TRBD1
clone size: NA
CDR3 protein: CASSSPWGQGMGQPQHF
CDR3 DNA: TGTGCCAGCAGCTCGCCGTGGGGACAGGGGATGGGTCAGCCCCAGCATTTT

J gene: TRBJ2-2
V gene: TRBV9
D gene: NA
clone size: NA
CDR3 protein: CASSVTPNTGELFF
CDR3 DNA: TGTGCCAGCAGCGTTACACCGAACACCGGGGAGCTGTTTTTT

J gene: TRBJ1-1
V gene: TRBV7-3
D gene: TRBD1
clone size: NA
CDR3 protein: CASSLTGGTEAFF
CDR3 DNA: TGTGCCAGCAGCCTTACAGGGGGCACTGAAGCTTTCTTT

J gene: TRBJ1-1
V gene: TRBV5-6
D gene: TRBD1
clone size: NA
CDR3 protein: CASSLGGLRDRNLNTEAFF
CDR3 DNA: TGTGCCAGCAGCTTGGGAGGGTTGCGGGACAGAAACTTGAACACTGAAGCTTTCTTT

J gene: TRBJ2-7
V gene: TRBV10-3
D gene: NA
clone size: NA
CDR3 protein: CAIQDSDSEQYF
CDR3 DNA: TGTGCCATCCAGGACAGCGATTCCGAGCAGTACTTC

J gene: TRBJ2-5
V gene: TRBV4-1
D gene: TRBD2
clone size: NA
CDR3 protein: CASSPTPGLAGGQTQYF
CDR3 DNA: TGCGCCAGCAGCCCGACTCCGGGACTAGCGGGGGGACAGACCCAGTACTTC

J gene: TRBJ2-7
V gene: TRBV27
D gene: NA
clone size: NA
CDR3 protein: CASSLLASTYEQYF
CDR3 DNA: TGTGCCAGCAGTTTACTAGCGTCTACCTACGAGCAGTACTTC

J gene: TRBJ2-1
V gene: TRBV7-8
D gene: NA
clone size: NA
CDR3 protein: CASSSRVGSEQFF
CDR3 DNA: TGTGCCAGCAGCTCCCGAGTAGGGAGTGAGCAGTTCTTC

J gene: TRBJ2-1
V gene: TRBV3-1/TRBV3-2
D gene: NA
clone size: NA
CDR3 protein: CASRPGGGNEQFF
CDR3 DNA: TGTGCCAGCAGACCCGGGGGTGGGAATGAGCAGTTCTTC

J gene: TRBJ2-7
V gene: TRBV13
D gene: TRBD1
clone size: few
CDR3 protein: CASNRMTGTLHEQYF
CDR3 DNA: TGTGCCAGCAACCGCATGACAGGGACCCTCCACGAGCAGTACTTC

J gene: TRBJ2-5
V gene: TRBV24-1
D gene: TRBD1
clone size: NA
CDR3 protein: CATSDWTGAKETQYF
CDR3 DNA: TGTGCCACCAGTGATTGGACAGGGGCCAAAGAGACCCAGTACTTC

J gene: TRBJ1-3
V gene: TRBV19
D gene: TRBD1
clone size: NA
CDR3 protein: CASSRGTGFGGNTIYF
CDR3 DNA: TGTGCCAGTAGTAGGGGGACAGGGTTCGGTGGAAACACCATATATTTT

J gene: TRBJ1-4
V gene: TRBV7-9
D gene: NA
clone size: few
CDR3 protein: CASSLAVQGEKLFF
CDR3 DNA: TGTGCCAGCAGCTTAGCGGTACAGGGTGAAAAACTGTTTTTT

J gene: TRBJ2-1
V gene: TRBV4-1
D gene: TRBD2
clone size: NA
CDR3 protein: CASSQTSSLAGGYNEQFF
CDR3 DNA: TGCGCCAGCAGCCAGACCAGCAGTCTAGCGGGGGGCTACAATGAGCAGTTCTTC

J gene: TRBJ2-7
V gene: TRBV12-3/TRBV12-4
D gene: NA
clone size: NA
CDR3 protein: CASSQYNYEQYF
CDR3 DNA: TGTGCCAGCAGTCAATACAACTACGAGCAGTACTTC

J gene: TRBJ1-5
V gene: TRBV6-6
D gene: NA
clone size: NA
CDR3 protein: CASSYSGDLNQPQHF
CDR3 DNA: TGTGCCAGCAGTTACTCAGGAGACCTCAATCAGCCCCAGCATTTT

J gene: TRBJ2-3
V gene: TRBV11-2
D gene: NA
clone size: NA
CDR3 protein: CASSSQTSATDTQYF
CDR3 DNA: TGTGCCAGCAGCTCGCAGACGAGCGCTACAGATACGCAGTATTTT

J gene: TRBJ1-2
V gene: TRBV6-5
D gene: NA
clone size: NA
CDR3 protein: CASSSSGPQGGYGYTF
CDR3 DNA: TGTGCCAGCAGTTCTTCCGGCCCCCAGGGAGGGTATGGCTACACCTTC

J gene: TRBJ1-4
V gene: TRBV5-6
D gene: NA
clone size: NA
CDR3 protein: CASSFGPDSEKLFF
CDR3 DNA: TGTGCCAGCAGCTTCGGACCCGACAGTGAAAAACTGTTTTTT

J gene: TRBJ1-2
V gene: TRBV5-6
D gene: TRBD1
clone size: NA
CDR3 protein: CASSRRGQGVYGYTF
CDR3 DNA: TGTGCCAGCAGCCGGCGGGGACAGGGGGTCTATGGCTACACCTTC

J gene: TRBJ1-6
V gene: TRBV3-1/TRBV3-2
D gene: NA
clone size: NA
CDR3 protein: CASSPSNSPLHF
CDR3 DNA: TGTGCCAGCAGCCCCTCGAATTCACCCCTCCACTTT

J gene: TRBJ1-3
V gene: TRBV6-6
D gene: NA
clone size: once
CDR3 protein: CASSYKPGDGNTIYF
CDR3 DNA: TGTGCCAGCAGTTACAAGCCAGGGGACGGAAACACCATATATTTT

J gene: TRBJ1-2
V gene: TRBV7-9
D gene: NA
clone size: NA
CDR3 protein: CASSLRYFNYGYTF
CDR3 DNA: TGTGCCAGCAGCTTAAGATACTTTAACTATGGCTACACCTTC

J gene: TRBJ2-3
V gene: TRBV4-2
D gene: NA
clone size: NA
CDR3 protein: CASSQRSSSSTDTQYF
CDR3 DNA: TGTGCCAGCAGCCAACGTTCTAGCTCCTCCACAGATACGCAGTATTTT

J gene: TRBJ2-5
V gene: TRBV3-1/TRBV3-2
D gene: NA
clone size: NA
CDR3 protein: CASSQFKQGPGGETQYF
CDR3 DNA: TGTGCCAGCAGCCAATTCAAGCAGGGGCCCGGGGGGGAGACCCAGTACTTC

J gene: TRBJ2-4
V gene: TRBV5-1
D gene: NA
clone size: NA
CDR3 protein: CASSLSDWRGLQGNIQYF
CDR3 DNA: TGCGCCAGCAGCCTCTCCGATTGGCGGGGGCTACAAGGTAACATTCAGTACTTC

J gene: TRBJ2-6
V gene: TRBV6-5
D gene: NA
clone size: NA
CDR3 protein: CASSDTLANVLTF
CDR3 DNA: TGTGCCAGCAGCGACACGTTGGCCAACGTCCTGACTTTC